This T cell receptor (beta chain) came from a study of shared clonotypes between healthy human individuals. Whole-study results and caveats: Some naive CD4 clonotypes, about 5%, turned up in common across several donors.

As for this clone: What it recognizes is unknown. Other DNA sequences within the sample encode an identical CDR3.

Germline-derived CDR1 and CDR2 are KGHSH and LQKENI. V shed 3 bases and J 3 bases; nucleotides not matched to a gene: 1. The CDR3 sequence is 15 residues long. CD4+ cells underwent separation, giving CD45RA+ naive and CD45RA-negative memory subsets. Here immunoSEQ multiplex PCR was the method, and the copy in TCRdb shows in-frame clones only, minus some. The sample lists roughly 640,000 clones; around 97% were seen once. V is TRBV18 and J is TRBJ2-7; TRBD2 matches at 14 bases. The sequence was collected from a young woman in good health. The sample consisted of naive CD4+ T cells sorted from blood. Subset indicated: CD45RA+ positively selected. Here the CDR3 reads CASSPGTSGSYEQYF. The CDR3 region has the DNA TGTGCCAGCTCACCCGGGACTAGCGGGAGCTACGAGCAGTACTTC. Using reference TRBV18 and TRBJ2-7 for the parts outside the CDR3, the full variable domain is NAGVMQNPRHLVRRRGQEARLRCSPMKGHSHVYWYRQLPEEGLKFMVYLQKENIIDESGMPKERFSAEFPKEGPSILRIQQVVRGDSAAYFCASSPGTSGSYEQYFGPGTRLTVT.